Each of the 13 T cell receptor beta chains below was sequenced from the same sample in a study of blood T cell repertoires in COVID-19. Clones were read by immunoSEQ multiplex PCR, and TCRdb kept only the in-frame ones, dropping some. The table records 200,000 to 250,000 clones, roughly 86% of them present only once. The sequencing sample was made of peripheral blood. All receptors come from an older woman who had recovered from COVID-19.

The chain joins TRBV11-2 to TRBJ2-5; D is ambiguous. CDR1 and CDR2 (germline): SGHAT, FQNNGV. The V end was cut by 1 base, the J end by 5 bases, with 8 bases between. The CDR3 has 13 residues. Here the CDR3 reads CASSLGSLETQYF. The CDR3 bases are TGTGCCAGCAGCTTAGGTAGTCTGGAGACCCAGTACTTC.

This clone came up once. J is TRBJ1-2 and V is TRBV7-3; 7 bases fit TRBD1. The V gene's germline CDR1 is SGHTA and CDR2 FQGTGA. This CDR3 is 12 amino acids long. Trimming took 5 bases from V and 7 from J; bases not matched to a gene: 4. The CDR3 nucleotides read TGTGCCAGCAGCGTCTCAGGGGGTGGCTACACCTTC. Amino acid sequence: CASSVSGGGYTF.

This chain uses TRBV13 with TRBJ2-5, with 9 nucleotides matching TRBD1. The CDR3 is made up of 16 amino acids. Germline V lookup: CDR1 PRHDT, CDR2 FYEKMQ (reference sequence). J was trimmed by 5 bases and V by 0 bases; bases with no gene match: 7. The chain's CDR3 is CASSLGEGTGFETQYF. The CDR3 DNA reads as TGTGCCAGCAGCTTAGGCGAAGGGACAGGGTTTGAGACCCAGTACTTC.

The chain links TRBV6-5 to TRBJ1-5; D is perhaps TRBD1 (6 bases). Germline V lookup: CDR1 MNHEY, CDR2 SVGAGI. This CDR3 comprises 13 residues. The germline V and J ends were trimmed by 7 bases and 7 bases, with 14 bases remaining between them. CDR3 sequence reads: CASTAGARQPQHF. The CDR3 nucleotides are TGTGCCAGCACAGCGGGGGCTCGGCAGCCCCAGCATTTT.

This rearrangement joins TRBV19 to TRBJ2-3; D is undetermined. Germline CDR1 reads LNHDA; CDR2 reads SQIVND (reference sequence). This CDR3 comprises 13 residues. V dropped 6 bases and J dropped 1 base, with 8 bases sitting between them. CDR3 in amino acids: CASRAQGTDTQYF. CDR3 coding DNA: TGTGCCAGTAGAGCTCAGGGCACAGATACGCAGTATTTT.

The chain has TRBV5-4 and TRBJ2-2; no clear D. Germline V gene sequence: CDR1 SGHNT, CDR2 YYREEE (reference sequence). V gave up 3 bases and J gave up 3 bases, with 3 bases separating them. The CDR3 runs 12 residues. The CDR3 DNA reads TGTGCCAGCAGCTCCGACACCGGGGAGCTGTTTTTT. Protein product: CASSSDTGELFF.

The chain recombines TRBV7-2 with TRBJ2-6; no definite D call. V shed 1 base and J shed 2 bases, with 6 bases lying between them. CDR1 is SGHTA and CDR2 is FQGNSA in the germline V gene. The CDR3 is 15 residues long. The CDR3 is CASSLVTTGANVLTF. The DNA for the CDR3 is TGTGCCAGCAGCTTAGTAACAACTGGGGCCAACGTCCTGACTTTC.

This clone came up once. The chain joins TRBV29-1 to TRBJ2-1, with 7 bases lining up with TRBD1. J lost 7 bases, V lost 0 bases, and 0 bases had no gene match. The CDR3 runs to 12 residues. Germline lookup yields CDR1 SQVTM and CDR2 ANQGSEA. The CDR3 is CSVEEQGNEQFF. CDR3 DNA sequence: TGCAGCGTTGAAGAACAGGGGAATGAGCAGTTCTTC.

The rearrangement joins TRBV24-1 to TRBJ2-5, with 10 nucleotides matching TRBD2. CDR3 length: 16 residues. With 4 bases clipped from V and 4 bases from J, the junction kept 8 bases outside the gene matches. Germline loops: CDR1 KGHDR, CDR2 SFDVKD. The chain's CDR3 is CATSEASGGTGETQYF. The CDR3 DNA follows: TGTGCCACCAGTGAGGCTAGCGGGGGAACGGGAGAGACCCAGTACTTC.

V usage is TRBV2 and J usage is TRBJ2-7; D may be TRBD2 (6 bases). The CDR3 spans 13 residues. The V gene lost 7 bases and the J gene lost 7 bases, with 17 bases spanning the gap. Germline assignment: CDR1 SNHLY and CDR2 FYNNEI. Here the CDR3 reads CASTSDYGGEQYF. The CDR3 nucleotides are TGTGCCAGCACCTCGGACTATGGGGGGGAGCAGTACTTC. The full variable domain, completed using reference TRBV2 and TRBJ2-7, is EPEVTQTPSHQVTQMGQEVILRCVPISNHLYFYWYRQILGQKVEFLVSFYNNEISEKSEIFDDQFSVERPDGSNFTLKIRSTKLEDSAMYFCASTSDYGGEQYFGPGTRLTVT.

The rearrangement joins TRBV5-6 to TRBJ2-7, with D unclear. The ends were cut back, 0 bases at V and 2 bases at J, with 9 bases in the middle. The CDR3 is 14 residues long. Germline V gene data show CDR1 as SGHDT and CDR2 as YYEEEE. DNA of the CDR3: TGTGCCAGCAGCTTGGACAGTATTGCCTACGAGCAGTACTTC. Its translation is CASSLDSIAYEQYF.

This clone was counted at least ten times. V usage is TRBV7-9 and J usage is TRBJ1-1; D is unclear. The V end lost 5 bases, the J end lost 3 bases, and 4 bases lay between the germline ends. The germline gives CDR1 SEHNR, CDR2 FQNEAQ (reference sequence). The CDR3 sequence is 11 residues long. The CDR3, as DNA: TGTGCCAGCAGCCCTTACACTGAAGCTTTCTTT. Translation: CASSPYTEAFF.

This chain joins TRBV4-1 and TRBJ1-2; TRBD1 agrees at 8 bases. The CDR3 loop spans 16 amino acids. V dropped 1 base and J dropped 5; count of bases not matched to a gene: 9. Looked up from germline, CDR1 is MGHRA and CDR2 is YSYEKL. The CDR3 DNA follows: TGCGCCAGCAGCCAAGCCGAAGACAGGGGTGGTTATGGCTACACCTTC. It codes for CASSQAEDRGGYGYTF.